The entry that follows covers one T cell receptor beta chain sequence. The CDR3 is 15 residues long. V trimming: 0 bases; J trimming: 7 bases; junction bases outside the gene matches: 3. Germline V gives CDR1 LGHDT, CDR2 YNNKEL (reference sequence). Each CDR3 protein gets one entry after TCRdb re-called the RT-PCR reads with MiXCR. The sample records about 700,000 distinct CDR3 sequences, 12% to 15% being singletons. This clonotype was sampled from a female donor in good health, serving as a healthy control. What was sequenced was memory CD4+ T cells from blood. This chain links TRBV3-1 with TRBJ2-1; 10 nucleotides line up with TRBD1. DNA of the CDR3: TGTGCCAGCAGCCAAGATGGGACAGGGGTTAATGAGCAGTTCTTC. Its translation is CASSQDGTGVNEQFF.